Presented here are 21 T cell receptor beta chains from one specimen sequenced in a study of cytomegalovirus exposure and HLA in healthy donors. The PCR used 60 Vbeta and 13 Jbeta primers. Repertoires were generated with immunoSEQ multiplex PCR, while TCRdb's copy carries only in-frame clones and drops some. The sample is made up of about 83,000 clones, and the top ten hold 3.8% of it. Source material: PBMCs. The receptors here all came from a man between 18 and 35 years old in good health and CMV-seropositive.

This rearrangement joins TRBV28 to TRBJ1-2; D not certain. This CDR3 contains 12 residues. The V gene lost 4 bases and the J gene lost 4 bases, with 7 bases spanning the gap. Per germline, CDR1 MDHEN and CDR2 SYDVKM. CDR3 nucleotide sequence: TGTGCCAGCAGTTCGGGTTTCTATGGCTACACCTTC. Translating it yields CASSSGFYGYTF.

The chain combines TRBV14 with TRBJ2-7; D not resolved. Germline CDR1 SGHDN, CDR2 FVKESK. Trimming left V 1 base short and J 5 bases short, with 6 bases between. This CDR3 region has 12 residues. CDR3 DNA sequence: TGTGCCAGCAGCCAAGGGCTCAACGAGCAGTACTTC. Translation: CASSQGLNEQYF.

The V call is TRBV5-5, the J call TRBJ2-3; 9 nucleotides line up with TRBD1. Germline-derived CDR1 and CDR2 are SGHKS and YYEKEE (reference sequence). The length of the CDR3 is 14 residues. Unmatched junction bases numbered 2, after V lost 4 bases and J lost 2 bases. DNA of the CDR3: TGTGCCAGCAGCGGGACAGGGCACACAGATACGCAGTATTTT. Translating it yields CASSGTGHTDTQYF.

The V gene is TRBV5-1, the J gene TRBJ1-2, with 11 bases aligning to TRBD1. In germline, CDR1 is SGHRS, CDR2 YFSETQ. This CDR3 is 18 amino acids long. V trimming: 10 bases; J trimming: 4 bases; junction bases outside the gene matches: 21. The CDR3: CAPSSVGTGGGRVYGYTF. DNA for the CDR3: TGCGCCCCCAGCTCCGTCGGGACAGGGGGAGGTCGTGTCTATGGCTACACCTTC.

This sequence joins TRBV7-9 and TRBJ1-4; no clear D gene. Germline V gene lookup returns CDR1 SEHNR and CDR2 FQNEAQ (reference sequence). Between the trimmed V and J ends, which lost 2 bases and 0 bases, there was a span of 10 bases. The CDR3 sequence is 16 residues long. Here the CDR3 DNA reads TGTGCCAGCAGCTTACAAAGAACTTCAACTAATGAAAAACTGTTTTTT. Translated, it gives CASSLQRTSTNEKLFF.

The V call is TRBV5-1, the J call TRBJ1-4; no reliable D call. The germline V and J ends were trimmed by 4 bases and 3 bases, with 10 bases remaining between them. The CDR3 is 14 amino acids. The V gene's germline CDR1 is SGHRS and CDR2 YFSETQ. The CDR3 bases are TGCGCCAGCAGCATTGAGGCAGCTAATGAAAAACTGTTTTTT. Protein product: CASSIEAANEKLFF.

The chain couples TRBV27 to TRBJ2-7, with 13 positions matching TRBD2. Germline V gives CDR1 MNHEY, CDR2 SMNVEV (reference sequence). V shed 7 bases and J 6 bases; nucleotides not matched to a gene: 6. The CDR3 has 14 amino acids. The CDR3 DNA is TGTGCCAGCACCTCACTAGCGGGAGGGCTCGAGCAGTACTTC. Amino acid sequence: CASTSLAGGLEQYF.

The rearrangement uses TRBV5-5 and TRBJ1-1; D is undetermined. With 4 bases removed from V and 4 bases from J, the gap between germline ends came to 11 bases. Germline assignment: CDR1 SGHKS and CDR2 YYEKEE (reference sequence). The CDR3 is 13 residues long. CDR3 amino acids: CASSAPLSTEAFF. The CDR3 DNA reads TGTGCCAGCAGCGCCCCTCTGAGCACTGAAGCTTTCTTT.

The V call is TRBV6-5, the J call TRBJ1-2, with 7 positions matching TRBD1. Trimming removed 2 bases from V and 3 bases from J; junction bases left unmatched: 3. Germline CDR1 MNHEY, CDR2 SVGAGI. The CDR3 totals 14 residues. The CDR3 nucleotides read TGTGCCAGCAGTTACAGAGGGACAGACTATGGCTACACCTTC. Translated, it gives CASSYRGTDYGYTF.

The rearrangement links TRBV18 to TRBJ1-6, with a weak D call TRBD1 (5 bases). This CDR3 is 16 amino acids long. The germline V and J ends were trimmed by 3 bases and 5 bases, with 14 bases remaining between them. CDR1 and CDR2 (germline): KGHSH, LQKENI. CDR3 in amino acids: CASSPISGPNNSPLHF. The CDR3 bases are TGTGCCAGCTCACCTATTTCAGGGCCTAATAATTCACCCCTCCACTTT.

The CDR3 loop reads CASSFPRAGGNSPLHF. In nucleotides, the CDR3 is TGTGCCAGCAGTTTCCCCCGGGCAGGGGGTAATTCACCCCTCCACTTT. This chain links TRBV28 with TRBJ1-6, with 7 bases matching TRBD1. Germline V lookup: CDR1 MDHEN, CDR2 SYDVKM. The junction had 8 bases not matched to a gene; V was cut back by 3 bases and J by 6 bases. CDR3 length: 16 residues. The variable domain in full, with the rest retrieved from reference TRBV28 and TRBJ1-6, is DVKVTQSSRYLVKRTGEKVFLECVQDMDHENMFWYRQDPGLGLRLIYFSYDVKMKEKGDIPEGYSVSREKKERFSLILESASTNQTSMYLCASSFPRAGGNSPLHFGNGTRLTVT.

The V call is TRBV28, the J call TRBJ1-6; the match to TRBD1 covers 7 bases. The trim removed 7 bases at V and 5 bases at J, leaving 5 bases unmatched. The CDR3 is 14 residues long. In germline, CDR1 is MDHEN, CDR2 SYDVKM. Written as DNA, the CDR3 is TGTGCCAGCACCCCAACAGGGGATAATTCACCCCTCCACTTT. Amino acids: CASTPTGDNSPLHF. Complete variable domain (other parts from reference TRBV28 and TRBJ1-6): DVKVTQSSRYLVKRTGEKVFLECVQDMDHENMFWYRQDPGLGLRLIYFSYDVKMKEKGDIPEGYSVSREKKERFSLILESASTNQTSMYLCASTPTGDNSPLHFGNGTRLTVT.

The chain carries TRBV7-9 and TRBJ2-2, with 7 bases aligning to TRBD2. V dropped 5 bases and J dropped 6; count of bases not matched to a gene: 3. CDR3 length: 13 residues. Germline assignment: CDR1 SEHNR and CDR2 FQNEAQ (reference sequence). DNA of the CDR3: TGTGCCAGCAGCCGGGGGGAGGCCGGGGAGCTGTTTTTT. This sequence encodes CASSRGEAGELFF.

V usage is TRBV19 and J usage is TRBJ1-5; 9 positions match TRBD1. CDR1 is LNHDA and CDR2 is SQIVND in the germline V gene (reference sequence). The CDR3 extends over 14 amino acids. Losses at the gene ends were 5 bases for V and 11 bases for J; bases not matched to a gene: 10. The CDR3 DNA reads TGTGCCAGTAGTGGAAGGGACAGGGTGATCGCCCAGCATTTT. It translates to CASSGRDRVIAQHF.

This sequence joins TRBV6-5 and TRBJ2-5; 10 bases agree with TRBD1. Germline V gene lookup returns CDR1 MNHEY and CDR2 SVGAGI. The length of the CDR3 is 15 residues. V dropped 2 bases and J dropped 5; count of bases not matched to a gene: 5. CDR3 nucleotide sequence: TGTGCCAGCAGTTACGTGGGACAGGGGACGGAGACCCAGTACTTC. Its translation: CASSYVGQGTETQYF.

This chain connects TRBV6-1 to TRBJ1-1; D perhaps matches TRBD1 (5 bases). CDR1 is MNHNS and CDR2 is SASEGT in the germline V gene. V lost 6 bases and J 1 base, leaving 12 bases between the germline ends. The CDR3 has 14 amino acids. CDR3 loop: CASRYTGSNTEAFF. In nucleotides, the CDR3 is TGTGCCAGCAGATATACAGGCTCGAACACTGAAGCTTTCTTT.

The CDR3 region has the DNA TGTGCCAGCAGCTTAGGGACAGCAACTAATGAAAAACTGTTTTTT. This sequence encodes CASSLGTATNEKLFF. The genes are TRBV7-2 and TRBJ1-4; D may be TRBD1 (6 bases). CDR1 is SGHTA, CDR2 FQGNSA, per germline. V dropped 1 base and J dropped 0 bases, with 6 bases sitting between them. CDR3 length: 15 amino acids.

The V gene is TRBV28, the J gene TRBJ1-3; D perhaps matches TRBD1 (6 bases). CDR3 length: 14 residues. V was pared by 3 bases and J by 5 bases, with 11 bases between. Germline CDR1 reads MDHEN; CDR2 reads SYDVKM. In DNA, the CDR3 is TGTGCCAGCAGTTTGTCAGGGGATAGAAACACCATATATTTT. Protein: CASSLSGDRNTIYF.

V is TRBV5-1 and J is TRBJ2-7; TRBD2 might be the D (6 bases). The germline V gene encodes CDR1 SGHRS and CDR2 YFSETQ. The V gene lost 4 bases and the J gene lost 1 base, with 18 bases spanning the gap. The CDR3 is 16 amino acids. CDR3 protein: CASSPQGGASSYEQYF. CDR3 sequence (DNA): TGCGCCAGCAGCCCTCAAGGAGGGGCTTCGTCCTACGAGCAGTACTTC.

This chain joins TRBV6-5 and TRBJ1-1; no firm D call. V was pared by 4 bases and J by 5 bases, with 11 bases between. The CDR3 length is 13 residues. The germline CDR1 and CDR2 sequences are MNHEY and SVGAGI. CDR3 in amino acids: CASSSPEGTEAFF. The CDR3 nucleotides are TGTGCCAGCAGTTCCCCTGAGGGAACTGAAGCTTTCTTT.

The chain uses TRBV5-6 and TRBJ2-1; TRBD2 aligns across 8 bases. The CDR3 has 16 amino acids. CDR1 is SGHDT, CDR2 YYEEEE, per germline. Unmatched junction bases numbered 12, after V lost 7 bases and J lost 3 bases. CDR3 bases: TGTGCCAGCTTCCTTAGAAGCGGGGGTTACTACAATGAGCAGTTCTTC. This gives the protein CASFLRSGGYYNEQFF.